The 25 T cell receptor beta chains below were found in one sample sequenced in a study of T cell repertoires in cytomegalovirus infection. TCRdb re-called the reads through MiXCR, storing one row per CDR3 protein. The data contain approximately 500,000 distinct CDR3 sequences, approximately 16% of them singletons. The sequenced sample was CD8+ T cells from PBMCs. The receptors were gathered from a human donor in good health (CMV status not recorded). Some clones in this sample may be carry-over from other donors' samples.

This clonotype was seen more than once but under ten times. The chain combines TRBV27 with TRBJ2-5; D ambiguous. The CDR3 covers 14 residues. Germline V gene data show CDR1 as MNHEY and CDR2 as SMNVEV (reference sequence). The V end was cut by 0 bases, the J end by 7 bases, with 12 bases between. CDR3 region: CASSLSGSKWTQYF. In nucleotides, the CDR3 is TGTGCCAGCAGTTTATCTGGCAGCAAGTGGACCCAGTACTTC.

This clonotype occurred a few times. This chain uses TRBV28 with TRBJ2-1; D might be TRBD1 or TRBD2, each matching 5 bases. With 2 bases removed from V and 13 bases from J, the gap between germline ends came to 12 bases. CDR1 is MDHEN and CDR2 is SYDVKM in the germline V gene. There are 12 residues in the CDR3. The CDR3 loop is CASSLGQREQFF. The CDR3 DNA reads TGTGCCAGCAGTTTAGGACAACGGGAACAGTTCTTC.

The V and J genes are TRBV5-1 and TRBJ2-3, with D perhaps TRBD1 (6 bases). The CDR3 is made up of 17 amino acids. From germline, CDR1 is SGHRS and CDR2 YFSETQ. The V end was cut by 2 bases, the J end by 0 bases, with 16 bases between. DNA for the CDR3: TGCGCCAGCAGCTTTGCCGGACAGACACCCAGCACAGATACGCAGTATTTT. Its translation is CASSFAGQTPSTDTQYF.

In this sample, this clonotype turned up a few times. The chain employs TRBV4-1 and TRBJ2-7; no definite D call. Germline loops: CDR1 MGHRA, CDR2 YSYEKL. The CDR3 is 16 residues long. V gave up 0 bases and J gave up 0 bases, with 12 bases separating them. As DNA, the CDR3 is TGCGCCAGCAGCCAAGATCTCGGGCATCCCTCCTACGAGCAGTACTTC. This codes for CASSQDLGHPSYEQYF.

This clonotype was counted ten times or more. The chain is built from TRBV7-9 and TRBJ2-5; D could derive from TRBD1 or TRBD2 (5 bases each). The CDR3 consists of 13 residues. The germline V and J ends were trimmed by 5 bases and 2 bases, with 9 bases remaining between them. Germline CDR1 and CDR2: SEHNR and FQNEAQ (reference sequence). The CDR3 coding sequence is TGTGCCAGCAGCGGGGGACGGCAAGAGACCCAGTACTTC. Amino acid sequence: CASSGGRQETQYF.

This clonotype was picked up many times. The chain links TRBV12-3 or TRBV12-4 to TRBJ2-7; D possibly uses TRBD1 or TRBD2 (5 bases each). Trimming removed 4 bases from V and 4 bases from J, with 17 bases in between. The CDR3 is 15 amino acids. CDR3: CASSSYRIGNYEQYF. In nucleotides, the CDR3 is TGTGCCAGCAGTTCGTACAGGATCGGGAATTACGAGCAGTACTTC.

The chain employs TRBV7-9 and TRBJ1-1; 10 positions match TRBD1. After removal of 4 bases from V and 1 base from J, the junction contained 6 bases not matched to a gene. This CDR3 is built from 16 residues. Germline V gives CDR1 SEHNR, CDR2 FQNEAQ (reference sequence). The CDR3 here is CASSSRQGARNTEAFF. The CDR3 DNA sequence: TGTGCCAGCAGCTCTAGACAGGGGGCGAGGAACACTGAAGCTTTCTTT.

The sample holds many counts of this clonotype. The J gene is TRBJ1-2, the V gene TRBV5-1; a weak D match, TRBD1 (6 bases). The germline V gene has CDR1 SGHRS and CDR2 YFSETQ. The ends were cut back, 2 bases at V and 6 bases at J, with 17 bases in the middle. The CDR3 covers 15 residues. The CDR3: CASSFSMGQRDGYTF. As DNA, the CDR3 is TGCGCCAGCAGCTTTTCTATGGGACAAAGGGATGGCTACACCTTC.

This clonotype was recorded many times. This chain joins TRBV28 and TRBJ2-3, with 9 bases lining up with TRBD2. V was pared by 6 bases and J by 9 bases, with 13 bases of the junction left unmatched. CDR3 size: 15 residues. Per germline, CDR1 MDHEN and CDR2 SYDVKM. The CDR3: CASSFSREGVGTQYF. CDR3 nucleotides: TGTGCCAGCAGCTTCTCGCGGGAGGGGGTGGGGACGCAGTATTTT.

The chain joins TRBV7-9 to TRBJ2-7, with 7 bases aligning to TRBD2. J gave up 5 bases and V 6 bases, and 13 bases lay outside the gene matches. The CDR3 has 15 residues. The germline V gene has CDR1 SEHNR and CDR2 FQNEAQ (reference sequence). CDR3 region: CASRPFGAGENEQYF. As DNA, the CDR3 is TGTGCCAGCAGACCTTTCGGGGCGGGGGAAAACGAGCAGTACTTC.

The chain combines TRBV15 with TRBJ1-1, with D unresolved. The CDR3 totals 14 residues. V was pared by 0 bases and J by 4 bases, with 9 bases between. Germline CDR1 reads LNHNV; CDR2 reads YYDKDF (reference sequence). The CDR3 spells CATSRERVGTEAFF. The CDR3 DNA sequence: TGTGCCACCAGCAGAGAACGAGTGGGCACTGAAGCTTTCTTT.

The rearrangement links TRBV6-5 to TRBJ1-5; no clear D. V was clipped by 0 bases and J by 8 bases, with 8 bases between them. Germline V gene lookup returns CDR1 MNHEY and CDR2 SVGAGI. The CDR3 is 13 residues long. CDR3 region: CASSYSGGKPQHF. The CDR3 coding sequence is TGTGCCAGCAGTTACTCTGGAGGAAAGCCCCAGCATTTT.

This clonotype was detected many times. The chain recombines TRBV12-5 with TRBJ2-1; D possibly corresponds to TRBD1 (6 bases). The germline CDR1 and CDR2 sequences are LGHNT and FRNRAP. This CDR3 is 15 amino acids long. V lost 4 bases, J lost 1 base, and 11 bases lay in between. CDR3: CASGSQGKSYNEQFF. The CDR3 region has the DNA TGTGCTAGTGGTTCCCAGGGGAAGTCCTACAATGAGCAGTTCTTC. The whole variable domain, remainder taken from reference TRBV12-5 and TRBJ2-1, is DARVTQTPRHKVTEMGQEVTMRCQPILGHNTVFWYRQTMMQGLELLAYFRNRAPLDDSGMPKDRFSAEMPDATLATLKIQPSEPRDSAVYFCASGSQGKSYNEQFFGPGTRLTVL.

Here the CDR3 DNA reads TGTGCCAGCAGTTTTGTGTCGCTAGCGGGAACCGGGGAGCTGTTTTTT. Its protein is CASSFVSLAGTGELFF. V is TRBV27 and J is TRBJ2-2; 9 bases match TRBD2. This CDR3 contains 16 residues. V dropped 3 bases and J dropped 5; count of bases not matched to a gene: 7. Germline-derived CDR1 and CDR2 are MNHEY and SMNVEV (reference sequence).

This clonotype was recorded many times. J is TRBJ1-4 and V is TRBV6-6; a weak D match, TRBD1 (6 bases). Looked up from germline, CDR1 is MNHNY and CDR2 is SVGAGI (reference sequence). This CDR3 spans 16 amino acids. With 4 bases removed from V and 7 bases from J, the gap between germline ends came to 19 bases. The CDR3 sequence: CASSFYRVQNSEKLFF. DNA of the CDR3: TGTGCCAGCAGTTTTTACAGGGTTCAAAATAGTGAAAAACTGTTTTTT.

The table lists this clonotype with a few counts. V is TRBV29-1 and J is TRBJ1-3; D remains ambiguous. This CDR3 is built from 18 residues. Between the trimmed V and J ends, which lost 0 bases and 0 bases, there was a span of 18 bases. Germline values: CDR1 SQVTM, CDR2 ANQGSEA. The CDR3, as DNA: TGCAGCGTTGAAGATCCTAGGACTTACTCCAGCTCTGGAAACACCATATATTTT. This sequence encodes CSVEDPRTYSSSGNTIYF.

This clonotype was seen a handful of times. The chain couples TRBV19 to TRBJ1-2, with TRBD1 matching 7 bases. CDR3 length: 15 residues. Germline trimming cut 5 bases from V and 0 bases from J; bases unmatched to any gene: 6. Germline V CDR1 and CDR2: LNHDA, SQIVND (reference sequence). The CDR3 DNA sequence: TGTGCCAGTAGTGCCGGACAGGCCGCTAACTATGGCTACACCTTC. It is translated as CASSAGQAANYGYTF.

Ten or more counts support this clonotype. The chain couples TRBV7-8 to TRBJ1-3, with a possible D match to TRBD1 (6 bases). Deletions cut 5 bases from V and 2 bases from J, with 13 bases between. Germline V gives CDR1 SGHVS, CDR2 FQNEAQ. This CDR3 comprises 15 residues. The CDR3 loop reads CASSTTRGAGNTIYF. The DNA for the CDR3 is TGTGCCAGCAGCACAACCAGGGGTGCTGGAAACACCATATATTTT.

About this clonotype itself: This may be a read error, as it is one base from a much larger clone. The chain couples TRBV27 to TRBJ1-2, with 7 positions matching TRBD1. Germline V gene sequence: CDR1 MNHEY, CDR2 SMNVEV (reference sequence). The CDR3 runs to 16 residues. CDR3 sequence reads: CASSSGQESFNYCYTF. The CDR3 nucleotides are TGTGCCAGCAGTTCTGGACAGGAAAGTTTTAACTATTGCTACACCTTC.

The chain joins TRBV14 to TRBJ2-7; TRBD1 aligns across 7 bases. There are 15 residues in the CDR3. Germline CDR1 and CDR2: SGHDN and FVKESK. After removal of 4 bases from V and 3 bases from J, the junction contained 9 bases not matched to a gene. The DNA of the CDR3 is TGTGCCAGCAGCCCTTCCGGGACAGACAACTACGAGCAGTACTTC. Its translation: CASSPSGTDNYEQYF.

This clonotype was observed a few times. This sequence joins TRBV13 and TRBJ2-1; 7 nucleotides agree with TRBD2. J gave up 9 bases and V 5 bases, and 19 bases lay outside the gene matches. Germline CDR1 and CDR2: PRHDT and FYEKMQ (reference sequence). The CDR3 runs 17 residues. The CDR3 DNA sequence: TGTGCCAGCAGCGGGAGTATTCCGGGACTAAGGGGTGGTGAGCAGTTCTTC. Translating gives CASSGSIPGLRGGEQFF. Full variable domain (missing parts from reference TRBV13 and TRBJ2-1): AAGVIQSPRHLIKEKRETATLKCYPIPRHDTVYWYQQGPGQDPQFLISFYEKMQSDKGSIPDRFSAQQFSDYHSELNMSSLELGDSALYFCASSGSIPGLRGGEQFFGPGTRLTVL.

The V and J genes are TRBV12-3 or TRBV12-4 and TRBJ2-5; D may be TRBD1 or TRBD2 (6 bases each). This CDR3 has 14 amino acids. The V and J ends lost 3 bases and 2 bases respectively, with 10 bases between them. CDR3: CASSLWGAQETQYF. The CDR3 DNA follows: TGTGCCAGCAGTTTGTGGGGGGCACAAGAGACCCAGTACTTC.

Many counts were recorded for this clonotype. The gene calls are TRBV28 and TRBJ2-7, with 7 bases that match TRBD1. Unmatched junction bases numbered 7, after V lost 7 bases and J lost 1 base. The CDR3 spans 14 residues. CDR1 and CDR2 (germline): MDHEN, SYDVKM. CDR3 residues: CASISNRGSYEQYF. The CDR3 DNA sequence: TGTGCCAGCATATCGAACAGGGGTTCCTACGAGCAGTACTTC.

The sample holds many counts of this clonotype. The chain has TRBV7-6 and TRBJ2-7; D uncertain. V shed 2 bases and J shed 3 bases, with 11 bases lying between them. This CDR3 spans 14 amino acids. Germline assignment: CDR1 SGHVS and CDR2 FNYEAQ. The DNA for the CDR3 is TGTGCCAGCAGCTTATCCGTGGGGTTCTACGAGCAGTACTTC. Amino acids: CASSLSVGFYEQYF.

The J gene is TRBJ1-1, the V gene TRBV5-4, with a weak D call TRBD1 (6 bases). Per germline, CDR1 SGHNT and CDR2 YYREEE (reference sequence). V dropped 1 base and J dropped 4 bases, with 11 bases sitting between them. The CDR3 is made up of 14 amino acids. The CDR3: CASSLSGDRTEAFF. The CDR3 DNA sequence: TGTGCCAGCAGCTTGTCAGGGGATCGCACTGAAGCTTTCTTT. The complete variable domain, with remaining parts taken from reference TRBV5-4 and TRBJ1-1, reads ETGVTQSPTHLIKTRGQQVTLRCSSQSGHNTVSWYQQALGQGPQFIFQYYREEENGRGNFPPRFSGLQFPNYSSELNVNALELDDSALYLCASSLSGDRTEAFFGQGTRLTVV.